This T cell receptor (beta chain) was recorded in a study of blood T cell repertoires in COVID-19. Looking at the study overall: Whether acute or convalescent, the COVID-19 samples came from the United States, Italy and Spain. T cells, B-cell-depleted T cells, or PBMCs supplied cDNA or gDNA.

TCRdb's table, derived via immunoSEQ multiplex PCR, lists solely in-frame clones and lacks some. The repertoire includes 20,000 or so clones, 75% to 95% of them detected once, and about 3.4% sits in the top ten. The CDR3 runs to 15 residues. With 8 bases clipped from V and 3 bases from J, the junction kept 9 bases outside the gene matches. Germline-derived CDR1 and CDR2 are SNHLY and FYNNEI. The TCR comes from an older woman with active COVID-19. The V call is TRBV2, the J call TRBJ1-4; 7 bases fit TRBD1. What was sequenced was peripheral blood. The CDR3 protein is CASLSHRGANEKLFF. The CDR3 nucleotides are TGTGCCAGCCTTTCCCACAGGGGTGCTAATGAAAAACTGTTTTTT. Together with reference TRBV2 and TRBJ1-4, the CDR3 gives the full variable domain: EPEVTQTPSHQVTQMGQEVILRCVPISNHLYFYWYRQILGQKVEFLVSFYNNEISEKSEIFDDQFSVERPDGSNFTLKIRSTKLEDSAMYFCASLSHRGANEKLFFGSGTQLSVL.